This T cell receptor (beta chain) is drawn from a study of blood T cell repertoires in COVID-19. Study summary: There were acute and convalescent COVID-19 samples, and they came from the United States, Italy and Spain.

Patients in Seattle were enrolled during active infection, then followed longitudinally. The germline gives CDR1 MDHEN, CDR2 SYDVKM. Unmatched junction bases numbered 8, after V lost 6 bases and J lost 10 bases. The CDR3 runs 12 residues. Profiled with immunoSEQ multiplex PCR; TCRdb holds only in-frame clones, not every one. Among approximately 270,000 clones listed, about 80% were seen once. The sequenced material came from peripheral blood. This clonotype was sampled from a person aged 65 to 85 with COVID-19, enrolled during active disease. The rearrangement joins TRBV28 to TRBJ2-7; TRBD1 matches 8 bases. The CDR3 DNA is TGTGCCAGCAGCTACAACGACAGGGGTCAGTACTTC. Protein product: CASSYNDRGQYF.